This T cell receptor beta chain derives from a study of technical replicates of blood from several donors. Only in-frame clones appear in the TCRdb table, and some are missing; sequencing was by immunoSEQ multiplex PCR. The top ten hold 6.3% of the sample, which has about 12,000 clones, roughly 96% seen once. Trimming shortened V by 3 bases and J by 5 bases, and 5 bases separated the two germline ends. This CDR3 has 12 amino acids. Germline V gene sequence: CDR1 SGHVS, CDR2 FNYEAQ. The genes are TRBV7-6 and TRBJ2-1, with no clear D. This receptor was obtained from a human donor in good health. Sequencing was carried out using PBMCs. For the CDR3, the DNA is TGTGCCAGCAGCTTGGCCCACAATGAGCAGTTCTTC. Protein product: CASSLAHNEQFF.